This TCR beta chain was identified during a study of CD8 T cells in Susac syndrome. RNA totalling about 0.45 to 1 ug underwent reverse transcription with random hexamers. Each CDR3 protein gets one entry after TCRdb re-called the immunoSEQ multiplex PCR reads with MiXCR. The sample has about 190,000 distinct CDR3 sequences, around 93% seen once. Study outcomes and limitations: TCR sequencing and HLA analysis covered a relatively small number of individuals.

Worth noting for this clonotype: The target antigen is unknown.

This CDR3 is 13 amino acids long. CDR1 is DFQATT and CDR2 is SNEGSKA in the germline V gene (reference sequence). V lost 1 base and J 6 bases, leaving 7 bases between the germline ends. Input material: CD4+ T cells from PBMCs. The genes are TRBV20-1 and TRBJ1-6; D not resolved. The sequence was obtained from a human donor in good health. The CDR3 nucleotides are TGCAGTGCTAGAGGAATCCCTAATTCACCCCTCCACTTT. Translating gives CSARGIPNSPLHF.